This T cell receptor beta chain was documented in a study of T cells in Graves' hyperthyroidism and ophthalmopathy. Germline V gene lookup returns CDR1 SGHAT and CDR2 FQNNGV. The CDR3 length is 15 residues. The V end was cut by 3 bases, the J end by 2 bases, with 11 bases between. Stable Graves' hyperthyroidism meant no ophthalmopathy progression within 18 months. This clonotype was found many times. Amplified TCR beta CDR3 regions came from RNA transcripts. HTBI primers were employed in a first-round RT-PCR of the TCR CDR3. TCRdb reanalysed the multiplex PCR reads using MiXCR and keeps one entry per CDR3 protein. This table has fewer than 550,000 distinct CDR3 sequences, less than 20% appearing once.

Sequenced input: blood. The rearrangement links TRBV11-2 to TRBJ2-1; the D gene is possibly TRBD2 (6 bases). This receptor was identified in a woman aged 18-29 years with Graves' hyperthyroidism. The DNA of the CDR3 is TGTGCCAGCAGCTTTCTAGCGTCCCCCTACAATGAGCAGTTCTTC. Translated: CASSFLASPYNEQFF.